These 21 T cell receptor beta chains were all obtained from the same sample, sequenced in a study of blood T cell repertoires in COVID-19. Clones were sequenced by immunoSEQ multiplex PCR, and TCRdb holds only the in-frame ones, with some missing. Of 90,000 to 120,000 clones in the sample, around 84% are singletons; the top ten hold about 2%. Sequencing was carried out using peripheral blood. These receptors were taken from a human donor in a cohort sampled during active COVID-19.

This clone was observed a few times. V gene TRBV20-1 combines with J gene TRBJ1-2; D unclear. From germline, CDR1 is DFQATT and CDR2 SNEGSKA (reference sequence). With 1 base removed from V and 8 bases from J, the gap between germline ends came to 8 bases. The CDR3 totals 11 residues. CDR3 bases: TGCAGTGCTAGAGGGCCCACCGGCTACACCTTC. This translates into CSARGPTGYTF.

This chain joins TRBV5-5 and TRBJ2-1; maybe TRBD1 (7 bases). The CDR3 is 19 residues long. Germline loops: CDR1 SGHKS, CDR2 YYEKEE (reference sequence). Between the trimmed V and J ends, which lost 5 bases and 2 bases, there was a span of 26 bases. The CDR3 nucleotides read TGTGCCAGCAGACCGCGGGACAGTTCTTTCCTGGGGCCCTACAATGAGCAGTTCTTC. Encoded protein: CASRPRDSSFLGPYNEQFF.

The chain carries TRBV6-2 or TRBV6-3 and TRBJ1-2; D gene uncertain. The germline gives CDR1 MNHEY, CDR2 SVGEGT. Trimming removed 2 bases from V and 5 bases from J, with 24 bases in between. The CDR3 has 18 amino acids. CDR3 sequence (DNA): TGTGCCAGCAGTTACGACTTTAGTAGGAACCCGCGGGGTTATGGCTACACCTTC. Translation: CASSYDFSRNPRGYGYTF.

The V and J genes are TRBV7-9 and TRBJ2-3; 11 nucleotides align to TRBD2. The J segment lost 5 bases and the V segment lost 6 bases, leaving 4 bases of the junction unmatched. The CDR3 has 14 amino acids. Germline lookup yields CDR1 SEHNR and CDR2 FQNEAQ (reference sequence). CDR3 nucleotides: TGTGCCAGCAGAATACTAGCGGGAGTAGATACGCAGTATTTT. It is translated as CASRILAGVDTQYF.

The gene calls are TRBV3-1 (or the pseudogene TRBV3-2) and TRBJ2-3; the D gene is possibly TRBD2 (6 bases). The CDR3 spans 16 residues. V was cut by 1 base and J by 2 bases, with 13 bases left in between. CDR1 LGHDT and CDR2 YNNKEL come from the germline V gene (reference sequence). CDR3 DNA: TGTGCCAGCAGCCAAGGGCTAGCGCTGAACACAGATACGCAGTATTTT. This gives the protein CASSQGLALNTDTQYF.

The chain employs TRBV4-2 and TRBJ2-7; D not certain. Trimming shortened V by 5 bases and J by 8 bases, and 19 bases separated the two germline ends. CDR1 and CDR2 from the germline V gene are LGHNA and YNFKEQ. CDR3 length: 14 amino acids. CDR3 residues: CASSETGQPTKQYF. The CDR3 nucleotides read TGTGCCAGCAGCGAGACGGGTCAACCTACGAAGCAGTACTTC.

This chain links TRBV6-4 with TRBJ2-2, with D unresolved. V shed 1 base and J shed 6 bases, with 3 bases lying between them. Germline assignment: CDR1 MRHNA and CDR2 SNTAGT. This CDR3 is 12 amino acids long. As DNA, the CDR3 is TGTGCCAGCAGTGACTTCGCCGGGGAGCTGTTTTTT. Residues: CASSDFAGELFF.

This sequence joins TRBV5-5 and TRBJ1-1; the D is unclear. This CDR3 has 13 residues. V gave up 1 base and J gave up 1 base, with 5 bases separating them. The germline CDR1 and CDR2 sequences are SGHKS and YYEKEE (reference sequence). The CDR3: CASSLLENTEAFF. The DNA for the CDR3 is TGTGCCAGCAGCTTGTTAGAGAACACTGAAGCTTTCTTT.

This chain uses TRBV5-1 with TRBJ2-5, with TRBD2 matching 13 bases. The germline V gene encodes CDR1 SGHRS and CDR2 YFSETQ. The CDR3 consists of 20 residues. The J segment lost 1 base and the V segment lost 4 bases, leaving 16 bases of the junction unmatched. CDR3 DNA: TGCGCCAGCAGCGCTTCGACTAGCGGGGGGAACATATATTCCCAAGAGACCCAGTACTTC. This codes for CASSASTSGGNIYSQETQYF. The full variable domain, in which reference TRBV5-1 and TRBJ2-5 provide the parts outside the CDR3, is KAGVTQTPRYLIKTRGQQVTLSCSPISGHRSVSWYQQTPGQGLQFLFEYFSETQRNKGNFPGRFSGRQFSNSRSEMNVSTLELGDSALYLCASSASTSGGNIYSQETQYFGPGTRLLVL.

The rearrangement uses TRBV7-2 and TRBJ2-5; 14 bases fit TRBD2. The junction had 2 bases not matched to a gene; V was cut back by 3 bases and J by 5 bases. The CDR3 is made up of 15 amino acids. Germline CDR1 reads SGHTA; CDR2 reads FQGNSA. This chain's CDR3 is CASSFRTSGRETQYF. The CDR3 nucleotides read TGTGCCAGCAGCTTCCGGACTAGCGGGAGGGAGACCCAGTACTTC.

The J gene is TRBJ1-1, the V gene TRBV2; D not certain. V was shortened by 4 bases and J by 0 bases, with 9 bases between the two germline ends. Germline CDR1 SNHLY, CDR2 FYNNEI. This CDR3 comprises 14 residues. CDR3 nucleotide sequence: TGTGCCAGCAGTGCCTCGCAGGTGAACACTGAAGCTTTCTTT. The encoded protein is CASSASQVNTEAFF.

This chain links TRBV5-1 with TRBJ1-1, with unresolved D. CDR1 and CDR2 (germline): SGHRS, YFSETQ. The CDR3 is 14 amino acids. V lost 4 bases, J lost 1 base, and 11 bases lay in between. DNA of the CDR3: TGCGCCAGCAGCATCATCTCGGGGAACACTGAAGCTTTCTTT. Its translation: CASSIISGNTEAFF.

This clone was observed once. This chain connects TRBV6-5 to TRBJ2-2; 8 positions agree with TRBD1. The CDR3 is made up of 14 amino acids. Germline CDR1 reads MNHEY; CDR2 reads SVGAGI. Trimming removed 6 bases from V and 3 bases from J; junction bases left unmatched: 3. The DNA of the CDR3 is TGTGCCAGCAGGCGGACAGGGTACACCGGGGAGCTGTTTTTT. Translating it yields CASRRTGYTGELFF.

The chain is built from TRBV5-5 and TRBJ2-5; D remains ambiguous. V was trimmed by 4 bases and J by 1 base, leaving 11 bases between them. CDR1 and CDR2 (germline): SGHKS, YYEKEE (reference sequence). The CDR3 is 14 residues long. The CDR3 spells CASSLSAGQETQYF. The DNA of the CDR3 is TGTGCCAGCAGCCTCTCAGCAGGCCAAGAGACCCAGTACTTC.

The chain uses TRBV30 and TRBJ1-3; no clear D gene. The CDR3 is 15 residues long. V was cut by 0 bases and J by 0 bases, with 9 bases left in between. Per germline, CDR1 GTSNPN and CDR2 SVGIG (reference sequence). CDR3 protein: CAWSVGKSSGNTIYF. CDR3 coding DNA: TGTGCCTGGAGTGTGGGCAAGAGCTCTGGAAACACCATATATTTT.

This rearrangement joins TRBV5-1 to TRBJ2-3, with D tentatively TRBD2 (5 bases). Looked up from germline, CDR1 is SGHRS and CDR2 is YFSETQ. This CDR3 region has 15 residues. Trimming took 0 bases from V and 2 from J, leaving 10 bases between them. CDR3 amino acids: CASSLVLGLTDTQYF. The CDR3 DNA is TGCGCCAGCAGCTTGGTTCTCGGACTCACAGATACGCAGTATTTT.

This clone appeared a single time. The chain links TRBV5-1 to TRBJ2-2; 7 bases line up with TRBD2. This CDR3 comprises 15 residues. Germline CDR1 reads SGHRS; CDR2 reads YFSETQ. V lost 0 bases, J lost 4 bases, and 3 bases stayed unmatched. CDR3 in DNA: TGCGCCAGCAGCTTGGAAACGGGAGGCACCGGGGAGCTGTTTTTT. Translated: CASSLETGGTGELFF.

The CDR3 region is CASSLSSGPYEQYF. The CDR3 nucleotides read TGCGCCAGCAGCTTGAGTAGCGGGCCCTACGAGCAGTACTTC. The chain joins TRBV5-1 to TRBJ2-7; 7 bases agree with TRBD2. Trimming cost V 1 base and J 2 bases; bases outside gene matches: 3. Germline V gene sequence: CDR1 SGHRS, CDR2 YFSETQ. This CDR3 is 14 amino acids long. Combining the CDR3 with reference TRBV5-1 and TRBJ2-7 gives the whole variable domain KAGVTQTPRYLIKTRGQQVTLSCSPISGHRSVSWYQQTPGQGLQFLFEYFSETQRNKGNFPGRFSGRQFSNSRSEMNVSTLELGDSALYLCASSLSSGPYEQYFGPGTRLTVT.

V gene TRBV4-1 combines with J gene TRBJ2-2, with D perhaps TRBD1 (5 bases). Trimming took 5 bases from V and 4 from J, leaving 17 bases between them. The germline V gene has CDR1 MGHRA and CDR2 YSYEKL. CDR3 length: 16 residues. The CDR3 DNA reads as TGCGCCAGCAGCGAGACCATAGGGGTTAGCACCGGGGAGCTGTTTTTT. Its protein is CASSETIGVSTGELFF.

This chain uses TRBV28 with TRBJ2-6; no firm D call. This CDR3 contains 14 residues. Germline V gives CDR1 MDHEN, CDR2 SYDVKM. V lost 6 bases, J lost 4 bases, and 10 bases lay in between. As DNA, the CDR3 is TGTGCCAGCAGCGTGGAGCCCGGGGCCAACGTCCTGACTTTC. Amino acids: CASSVEPGANVLTF.

The chain links TRBV19 to TRBJ2-5; the D gene is possibly TRBD1 (6 bases). The CDR3 has 16 amino acids. In germline, CDR1 is LNHDA, CDR2 SQIVND (reference sequence). The ends were cut back, 3 bases at V and 4 bases at J, with 18 bases in the middle. This chain's CDR3 is CASSIGTSFAGETQYF. The CDR3 nucleotides are TGTGCCAGTAGTATCGGGACATCCTTCGCGGGAGAGACCCAGTACTTC.